The 8 T cell receptor beta chains in this list originate from one sample, sequenced in a study of Ad26.COV2.S vaccination and SARS-CoV-2 variants. Clones were sequenced by immunoSEQ multiplex PCR, and TCRdb holds only the in-frame ones, with some missing. The table includes about 390,000 clones, about 88% detected once. Specified treatment: some 19 received Ad26.COV2.S at low or high dose, single or two shots; roughly 5 received placebo; per-sample allocation not given. Sample collection was performed on day 63 after the first vaccine or placebo injection. Sample: peripheral blood, taken in a trial of Ad26.COV2.S vaccine versus placebo. Source of these receptors: a person between 18 and 65 years old who received the Ad26.COV2.S COVID-19 vaccine or a placebo.

CDR3 sequence: CASSQVTGVSYEQYF. CDR3 sequence (DNA): TGTGCCAGCAGCCAAGTGACAGGGGTAAGTTACGAGCAGTACTTC. The chain joins TRBV3-1 (or the pseudogene TRBV3-2) to TRBJ2-7; 8 nucleotides match TRBD1. The V gene end was trimmed by 1 base and the J gene end by 4 bases; junction bases not matched to a gene: 6. The length of the CDR3 is 15 residues. Germline V CDR1 and CDR2: LGHDT, YNNKEL (reference sequence).

The CDR3 region is CASTSGQGAQETQYF. The CDR3 region has the DNA TGTGCCAGCACGTCGGGACAGGGGGCCCAAGAGACCCAGTACTTC. The chain couples TRBV5-8 to TRBJ2-5; 12 nucleotides align to TRBD1. Germline lookup yields CDR1 SGHTS and CDR2 YDEGEE. Trimming took 6 bases from V and 1 from J; bases not matched to a gene: 4. The CDR3 is 15 residues long.

V is TRBV19 and J is TRBJ2-7; D gene ambiguous. CDR3 length: 14 residues. Between the trimmed V and J ends, which lost 0 bases and 2 bases, there was a span of 8 bases. Germline CDR1 and CDR2: LNHDA and SQIVND (reference sequence). CDR3 in DNA: TGTGCCAGTAGTATAGATACCGTGACCTACGAGCAGTACTTC. Protein product: CASSIDTVTYEQYF. The full variable domain, rest sourced from reference TRBV19 and TRBJ2-7, is DGGITQSPKYLFRKEGQNVTLSCEQNLNHDAMYWYRQDPGQGLRLIYYSQIVNDFQKGDIAEGYSVSREKKESFPLTVTSAQKNPTAFYLCASSIDTVTYEQYFGPGTRLTVT.

V gene TRBV24-1 combines with J gene TRBJ1-1; no clear D gene. Trimming took off 7 bases at V and 2 bases at J, with 10 bases between the two ends. Germline-derived CDR1 and CDR2 are KGHDR and SFDVKD. The CDR3 runs to 13 residues. The CDR3 is CATRARENTEAFF. CDR3 sequence (DNA): TGTGCCACCAGAGCGCGGGAAAACACTGAAGCTTTCTTT.

The rearrangement uses TRBV6-4 and TRBJ1-1; D is ambiguous. Looked up from germline, CDR1 is MRHNA and CDR2 is SNTAGT. The CDR3 spans 13 residues. V lost 3 bases, J lost 6 bases, and 11 bases lay in between. CDR3 coding DNA: TGTGCCAGCAGTGAACAGCCAAAGGCTGAAGCTTTCTTT. Translating it yields CASSEQPKAEAFF.

This chain links TRBV10-3 with TRBJ1-3; TRBD1 might be the D (5 bases). V was clipped by 11 bases and J by 4 bases, with 18 bases between them. Germline-derived CDR1 and CDR2 are ENHRY and SYGVKD. CDR3 size: 14 residues. CDR3 region: CAVHRGDLGNTIYF. CDR3 coding DNA: TGTGCCGTCCACCGCGGGGACCTAGGAAACACCATATATTTT.

As regards this clone: The sample carries other DNA sequences with the same CDR3. V and J are TRBV27 and TRBJ2-7; 9 bases are shared with TRBD1. The length of the CDR3 is 15 residues. The V gene end was trimmed by 4 bases and the J gene end by 1 base; junction bases not matched to a gene: 5. Germline CDR1 is MNHEY and CDR2 is SMNVEV (reference sequence). The CDR3 DNA sequence: TGTGCCAGCAGTTCACCCGGGACAGGGTCCTACGAGCAGTACTTC. Protein sequence: CASSSPGTGSYEQYF.

The chain has TRBV5-5 and TRBJ2-7; unclear D gene. V dropped 1 base and J dropped 4 bases, with 6 bases sitting between them. Germline lookup yields CDR1 SGHKS and CDR2 YYEKEE (reference sequence). The CDR3 runs to 12 residues. The CDR3: CASSLWAYEQYF. CDR3 in DNA: TGTGCCAGCAGCTTGTGGGCATACGAGCAGTACTTC.